The subject of this entry is one TCR beta chain. The sample originates from a study of T cell changes during pregnancy in multiple sclerosis. Clones were sequenced by immunoSEQ multiplex PCR, and TCRdb holds only the in-frame ones, with some missing. In the table there are roughly 80,000 clones, around 92% of which are singletons. Trimming stripped 2 bases from V and 8 bases from J, with 16 bases between. Per germline, CDR1 MNHNS and CDR2 SASEGT. This CDR3 comprises 15 residues. This clonotype was sampled from a female donor with multiple sclerosis, enrolled in a pregnancy study. The chain links TRBV6-1 to TRBJ2-1; D remains unclear. The input for sequencing was peripheral blood, taken before pregnancy. The CDR3 coding sequence is TGTGCCAGCAGTGAATTGGCGGCCGCGCTCCATGAGCAGTTCTTC. This codes for CASSELAAALHEQFF.